These T cell receptor beta chains were read from a single sample in a study of T cells after yellow fever vaccination. TCRdb reanalysed the 5' RACE reads using MiXCR and keeps one entry per CDR3 protein. This sample carries roughly 63,000 distinct CDR3 sequences, approximately 7.4% of them seen once, and the ten largest clones take less than 40%. Sequenced material: CD8+ T cells sorted from PBMCs, taken 15 days after the yellow fever booster vaccination. These TCRs come from a man under 40 who received the YFV17D yellow fever vaccine. The CDR3 runs from the conserved cysteine through the conserved F or W. Fields, in order: D gene, V gene, J gene, clone size, CDR3 DNA, CDR3 protein. The D gene is left open where the match is weak. Some rows mark clone size as missing; the rest say once, few, many or name a class of expanded clone.

d_call: TRBD1; v_call: TRBV29-1; j_call: TRBJ1-3; clone_size: many; cdr3_nt: TGCAGCGGTATACAGGGGGGATCTGGAAACACCATATATTTT; cdr3_aa: CSGIQGGSGNTIYF
d_call: TRBD1; v_call: TRBV11-2; j_call: TRBJ2-2; clone_size: few; cdr3_nt: TGTGCCAGCAGCTTAAGGGGGACAGGGATCGACACCGGGGAGCTGTTTTTT; cdr3_aa: CASSLRGTGIDTGELFF
d_call: TRBD2; v_call: TRBV6-5; j_call: TRBJ2-7; clone_size: many; cdr3_nt: TGTGCCAGCAGAACGGAGCGGGGGGAGCAGTACTTC; cdr3_aa: CASRTERGEQYF
d_call: TRBD2; v_call: TRBV20-1; j_call: TRBJ2-3; clone_size: -; cdr3_nt: TGCTGTGCTAGAGATGTTAGCGGGAGGGTTAGCACAGATACGCAGTATTTT; cdr3_aa: CCARDVSGRVSTDTQYF
d_call: -; v_call: TRBV5-4; j_call: TRBJ1-1; clone_size: many; cdr3_nt: TGTGCCAGCAGCTTGGCGGCGATGAACACTGAAGCTTTCTTT; cdr3_aa: CASSLAAMNTEAFF
d_call: -; v_call: TRBV7-9; j_call: TRBJ1-5; clone_size: many; cdr3_nt: TGTGCCAGCAGATCCGGGACCGGCTGGCCCCAGCATTTT; cdr3_aa: CASRSGTGWPQHF
d_call: -; v_call: TRBV27; j_call: TRBJ2-7; clone_size: many; cdr3_nt: TGTGCCAGCAGCCCCTGGGACGGAAGCTCCTACGAGCAGTACTTC; cdr3_aa: CASSPWDGSSYEQYF
d_call: -; v_call: TRBV13; j_call: TRBJ2-7; clone_size: many; cdr3_nt: TGTGCCAGCAGCTTTCCCAGGAACGAGCAGTACTTC; cdr3_aa: CASSFPRNEQYF
d_call: -; v_call: TRBV6-1; j_call: TRBJ2-7; clone_size: few; cdr3_nt: TGTGCCAGCAGTGCGGTGGGGGCGGTAGAGCAGTACTTC; cdr3_aa: CASSAVGAVEQYF
d_call: TRBD2; v_call: TRBV4-3; j_call: TRBJ2-7; clone_size: many; cdr3_nt: TGCGCCAGCAGCGCTCGGACTAGCGGCATCTACGAGCAGTACTTC; cdr3_aa: CASSARTSGIYEQYF
d_call: TRBD2; v_call: TRBV4-2; j_call: TRBJ2-1; clone_size: few; cdr3_nt: TGTGCCAGCAGCCAGGGGGGGGGCCCCGGGACTAGCTATTACAATGAGCAGTTCTTC; cdr3_aa: CASSQGGGPGTSYYNEQFF
d_call: -; v_call: TRBV3-1; j_call: TRBJ2-1; clone_size: -; cdr3_nt: TGTGCCTCCAGCCAATATGGACTGGGAGGAGGTGGTTACAATGAGCAGTTCTTC; cdr3_aa: CASSQYGLGGGGYNEQFF
d_call: -; v_call: TRBV11-1; j_call: TRBJ2-7; clone_size: many; cdr3_nt: TGTGCCAGCAGCCAGCAGCACTCTCCCCTTAGCACTGTGACCTACGAGCAGTACTTC; cdr3_aa: CASSQQHSPLSTVTYEQYF
d_call: TRBD2; v_call: TRBV7-8; j_call: TRBJ2-5; clone_size: many; cdr3_nt: TGTGCCAGCACCCAGGGACTAGCGGGGGTAATAACAGAAGAGACCCAGTACTTC; cdr3_aa: CASTQGLAGVITEETQYF
d_call: TRBD2; v_call: TRBV27; j_call: TRBJ2-1; clone_size: -; cdr3_nt: TGTGCCAGCAGCCCGGGACTAGCGGGAGGGCCGCACTACAATGAGCAGTTCTTC; cdr3_aa: CASSPGLAGGPHYNEQFF
d_call: -; v_call: TRBV5-5; j_call: TRBJ2-7; clone_size: -; cdr3_nt: TGTGCCAGCAGCCCCAGGCTACACTGCGAGCAGTACTTC; cdr3_aa: CASSPRLHCEQYF
d_call: -; v_call: TRBV4-3; j_call: TRBJ1-1; clone_size: many; cdr3_nt: TGCGCCAGCAGCCGCATAGAACAGGGTCGAGAGGACACTGAAGCTTTCTTT; cdr3_aa: CASSRIEQGREDTEAFF
d_call: TRBD2; v_call: TRBV9; j_call: TRBJ2-3; clone_size: many; cdr3_nt: TGTGCCAGCCAAAAGCGGGATCAAACAGATACGCAGTATTTT; cdr3_aa: CASQKRDQTDTQYF
d_call: -; v_call: TRBV12-3/TRBV12-4; j_call: TRBJ2-1; clone_size: many; cdr3_nt: TGTGCCAGCAGTTTTGCGCTTTTTAGTGGTAATGAGCAGTTCTTC; cdr3_aa: CASSFALFSGNEQFF
d_call: TRBD2; v_call: TRBV6-2/TRBV6-3; j_call: TRBJ2-1; clone_size: many; cdr3_nt: TGTGCCAGCAGTTTCTATCTAGCGGGAGGGCCGAATGAGCAGTTCTTC; cdr3_aa: CASSFYLAGGPNEQFF
d_call: TRBD2; v_call: TRBV5-5; j_call: TRBJ2-7; clone_size: many; cdr3_nt: TGTGCCAGCAGCTACAAACTAGCGGGGCCGGGACCATACGAGCAGTACTTC; cdr3_aa: CASSYKLAGPGPYEQYF
d_call: -; v_call: TRBV12-3/TRBV12-4; j_call: TRBJ2-5; clone_size: many; cdr3_nt: TGTGCCAGCAGAGAGGGACAAGAGACCCAGTACTTC; cdr3_aa: CASREGQETQYF
d_call: TRBD2; v_call: TRBV4-2; j_call: TRBJ2-7; clone_size: many; cdr3_nt: TGTGCCAGCAGCCAGGATAGCGGGGCAGCGTACGAGCAGTACTTC; cdr3_aa: CASSQDSGAAYEQYF
d_call: -; v_call: TRBV20-1; j_call: TRBJ2-3; clone_size: many; cdr3_nt: TGCAGTGCTAGAGATTTAAGGGGCCGCGGAGATACGCAGTATTTT; cdr3_aa: CSARDLRGRGDTQYF
d_call: -; v_call: TRBV6-5; j_call: TRBJ1-2; clone_size: many; cdr3_nt: TGTGCCAGCAGACCCCCCGGAGGGATGGGTGGCTACACCTTC; cdr3_aa: CASRPPGGMGGYTF
d_call: -; v_call: TRBV20-1; j_call: TRBJ2-3; clone_size: many; cdr3_nt: TGCAGTGCTAGAAACCTGGCACTCGAAGCAGATACGCAGTATTTT; cdr3_aa: CSARNLALEADTQYF
d_call: -; v_call: TRBV7-9; j_call: TRBJ2-1; clone_size: many; cdr3_nt: TGTGCCAGCAGCCCGTCGATGGACGCAAGGTGGAATGAGCAGTTCTTC; cdr3_aa: CASSPSMDARWNEQFF
d_call: TRBD1; v_call: TRBV7-9; j_call: TRBJ2-2; clone_size: -; cdr3_nt: TGTGCCAACCTGGGGGACAGGGTGAACACCGGGGAGCTGTTTTTT; cdr3_aa: CANLGDRVNTGELFF
d_call: TRBD2; v_call: TRBV9; j_call: TRBJ2-1; clone_size: many; cdr3_nt: TGTGCCAGCAGCGCGGGACTAGCGACCTACAATGAGCAGTTCTTC; cdr3_aa: CASSAGLATYNEQFF
d_call: TRBD1; v_call: TRBV2; j_call: TRBJ2-3; clone_size: many; cdr3_nt: TGTGCCAGCAACTGGGACAGGGGCGAAGATACGCAGTATTTT; cdr3_aa: CASNWDRGEDTQYF
d_call: TRBD1; v_call: TRBV27; j_call: TRBJ1-5; clone_size: many; cdr3_nt: TGTGCCAGCAGCCCCGTCGGGGACAGGGGCAATCAGCCCCAGCATTTT; cdr3_aa: CASSPVGDRGNQPQHF
d_call: TRBD2; v_call: TRBV5-1; j_call: TRBJ2-1; clone_size: many; cdr3_nt: TGCGCCAGCAGCTTGGATCCAGCGGGAGGTTATGGTGAGCAGTTCTTC; cdr3_aa: CASSLDPAGGYGEQFF
d_call: -; v_call: TRBV7-9; j_call: TRBJ2-6; clone_size: many; cdr3_nt: TGTGCCAGCAGCTTTGTAGGCTCTGGGGCCAACGTCCTGACTTTC; cdr3_aa: CASSFVGSGANVLTF
d_call: -; v_call: TRBV7-9; j_call: TRBJ2-7; clone_size: many; cdr3_nt: TGTGCCAGCAGCTTAGAAGGCAAAGGAGGGTACGAGCAGTACTTC; cdr3_aa: CASSLEGKGGYEQYF
d_call: -; v_call: TRBV6-5; j_call: TRBJ2-3; clone_size: many; cdr3_nt: TGTGCCAGCAGTTACCATGGGGGAGAAGAGTCCGATACGCAGTATTTT; cdr3_aa: CASSYHGGEESDTQYF
d_call: TRBD2; v_call: TRBV7-2; j_call: TRBJ2-3; clone_size: many; cdr3_nt: TGTGCCAGCAGCTCTATAGCGGGAGGGCTCTCGGGAGATACGCAGTATTTT; cdr3_aa: CASSSIAGGLSGDTQYF
d_call: -; v_call: TRBV29-1; j_call: TRBJ1-2; clone_size: many; cdr3_nt: TGCAGCGTTGAAGATCTTCTCGGGGATGCTCGACCTAACTATGGCTACACCTTC; cdr3_aa: CSVEDLLGDARPNYGYTF
d_call: TRBD1; v_call: TRBV29-1; j_call: TRBJ2-4; clone_size: many; cdr3_nt: TGCAGCGTTTTACCAGATATGGGACAGCCTAACATTCAGTACTTC; cdr3_aa: CSVLPDMGQPNIQYF
d_call: -; v_call: TRBV19; j_call: TRBJ2-1; clone_size: many; cdr3_nt: TGTGCCAGTAGTATAGACCGAATGGGGGAGGCTAACAATGAGCAGTTCTTC; cdr3_aa: CASSIDRMGEANNEQFF
d_call: -; v_call: TRBV20-1; j_call: TRBJ2-1; clone_size: many; cdr3_nt: TGCAGTGCTAGAGATCTAGGGAGGGGGCCCTACAATGAGCAGTTCTTC; cdr3_aa: CSARDLGRGPYNEQFF
d_call: -; v_call: TRBV20-1; j_call: TRBJ1-2; clone_size: many; cdr3_nt: TGCAGTGCTAGAAGAGAAGGGCTGAACACCTTC; cdr3_aa: CSARREGLNTF
d_call: TRBD2; v_call: TRBV5-4; j_call: TRBJ2-3; clone_size: few; cdr3_nt: TGTGCCAGCAGCCTGGGTAGCGGGAGAGGCACAGATACGCAGTATTTT; cdr3_aa: CASSLGSGRGTDTQYF
d_call: -; v_call: TRBV13; j_call: TRBJ2-7; clone_size: many; cdr3_nt: TGTGCCAGCAGCTTAGAGGTGGGAGAGCAGTACTTC; cdr3_aa: CASSLEVGEQYF
d_call: -; v_call: TRBV29-1; j_call: TRBJ2-2; clone_size: many; cdr3_nt: TGCAGCGTTGAAGTTGACCGATCTCCCGACGGGGAGCTGTTTTTT; cdr3_aa: CSVEVDRSPDGELFF
d_call: -; v_call: TRBV9; j_call: TRBJ2-7; clone_size: many; cdr3_nt: TGTGCCAGCAGCGTTGCCAGCTCCTACGAGCAGTACTTC; cdr3_aa: CASSVASSYEQYF
d_call: -; v_call: TRBV12-3/TRBV12-4; j_call: TRBJ1-4; clone_size: many; cdr3_nt: TGTGCCAGCAGTTCGGAGGAGGGGAGTAGGAAACTGTTTTTT; cdr3_aa: CASSSEEGSRKLFF
d_call: TRBD2; v_call: TRBV28; j_call: TRBJ2-3; clone_size: many; cdr3_nt: TGTGCCAGCAGTGCCTCTAGCGGGAGGGGCAGTGGAGTCACAGATACGCAGTATTTT; cdr3_aa: CASSASSGRGSGVTDTQYF
d_call: -; v_call: TRBV4-3; j_call: TRBJ2-1; clone_size: many; cdr3_nt: TGCGCCAGCAGCCATGGCCGAGCCTCCTACAATGAGCAGTTCTTC; cdr3_aa: CASSHGRASYNEQFF
d_call: TRBD2; v_call: TRBV2; j_call: TRBJ2-1; clone_size: many; cdr3_nt: TGTGCCACAATTAGCGGGACTAGCGGTTCCCACGAGCAGTTCTTC; cdr3_aa: CATISGTSGSHEQFF
d_call: -; v_call: TRBV7-8; j_call: TRBJ2-3; clone_size: many; cdr3_nt: TGTGCCAGCAGCTTACTAGCGCCCACAGATACGCAGTATTTT; cdr3_aa: CASSLLAPTDTQYF
d_call: TRBD1; v_call: TRBV7-9; j_call: TRBJ2-2; clone_size: few; cdr3_nt: TGTGCCAGCAGCCCCCTGACAGGGGCAGGAACCGGGGAGCTGTTTTTT; cdr3_aa: CASSPLTGAGTGELFF
d_call: -; v_call: TRBV6-5; j_call: TRBJ2-2; clone_size: -; cdr3_nt: TGTGCCAGCAGTTATCTGAACACCGGGGAGCTGTTTTTT; cdr3_aa: CASSYLNTGELFF
d_call: TRBD2; v_call: TRBV19; j_call: TRBJ2-1; clone_size: many; cdr3_nt: TGTGCCAGTAGTATGGGACTAGCGGGAGACAATGAGCAGTTCTTC; cdr3_aa: CASSMGLAGDNEQFF
d_call: -; v_call: TRBV2; j_call: TRBJ2-3; clone_size: many; cdr3_nt: TGTGCCAGCCGGGCGGAGTTCACAGATACGCAGTATTTT; cdr3_aa: CASRAEFTDTQYF